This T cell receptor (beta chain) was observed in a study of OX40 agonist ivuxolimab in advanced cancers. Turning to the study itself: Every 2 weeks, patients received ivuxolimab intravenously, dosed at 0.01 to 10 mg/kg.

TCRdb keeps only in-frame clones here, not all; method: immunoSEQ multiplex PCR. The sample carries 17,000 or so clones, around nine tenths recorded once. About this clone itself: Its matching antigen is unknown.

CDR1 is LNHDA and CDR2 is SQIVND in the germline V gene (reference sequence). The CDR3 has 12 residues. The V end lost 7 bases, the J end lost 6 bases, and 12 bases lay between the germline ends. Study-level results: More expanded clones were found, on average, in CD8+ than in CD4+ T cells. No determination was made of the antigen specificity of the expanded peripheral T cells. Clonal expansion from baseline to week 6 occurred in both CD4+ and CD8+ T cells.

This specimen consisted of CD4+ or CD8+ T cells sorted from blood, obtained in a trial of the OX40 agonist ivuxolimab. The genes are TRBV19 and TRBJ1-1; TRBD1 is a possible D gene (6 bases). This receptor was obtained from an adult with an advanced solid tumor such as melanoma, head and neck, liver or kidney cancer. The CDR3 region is CASKATGPEAFF. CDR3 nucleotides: TGTGCCAGTAAAGCCACAGGGCCTGAAGCTTTCTTT.